This TCR beta chain originates from a study of glioma-infiltrating T cells after dendritic cell vaccination. Looking at the study overall: Patients received autologous tumor lysate-pulsed dendritic cell vaccination between about 2003 and 2013.

The PCR used 60 V beta and 13 J beta primers. Sequencing was performed with immunoSEQ multiplex PCR; in TCRdb, only in-frame clones are kept and a portion is missing. The sample lists fewer than 25,000 clones, 85% to 90% occurring once. This CDR3 is built from 13 residues. Trimming took off 2 bases at V and 2 bases at J, with 7 bases between the two ends. Germline V gives CDR1 MNHEY, CDR2 SMNVEV (reference sequence). Time point denoted: after dendritic cell vaccination, including at tumor progression/relapse. No glioblastoma patient carried an isocitrate dehydrogenase mutation. J is TRBJ2-7 and V is TRBV27; no reliable D call. The receptor was derived from a human donor with glioblastoma. Specimen: blood, collected after dendritic cell vaccination. The DNA of the CDR3 is TGTGCCAGCAGTTTAAGTAGTGCCTACGAGCAGTACTTC. Translation gives CASSLSSAYEQYF.